This T cell receptor beta chain was sequenced during a study of control samples from healthy donors and cancer patients. CDR3 length equals 15 residues. Germline assignment: CDR1 SNHLY and CDR2 FYNNEI. The V and J ends lost 4 bases and 0 bases respectively, with 12 bases between them. Clones were sequenced by immunoSEQ multiplex PCR, and TCRdb holds only the in-frame ones, with some missing. This table holds approximately 41,000 clones, about 94% found once. The J gene is TRBJ1-1, the V gene TRBV2; TRBD1 might be the D (5 bases). The sequenced material came from blood. The TCR sequence derives from a man aged 55-75 years in good health. The CDR3 DNA reads as TGTGCCAGCAGTGGGGGGGGTATAATGAACACTGAAGCTTTCTTT. This encodes CASSGGGIMNTEAFF.